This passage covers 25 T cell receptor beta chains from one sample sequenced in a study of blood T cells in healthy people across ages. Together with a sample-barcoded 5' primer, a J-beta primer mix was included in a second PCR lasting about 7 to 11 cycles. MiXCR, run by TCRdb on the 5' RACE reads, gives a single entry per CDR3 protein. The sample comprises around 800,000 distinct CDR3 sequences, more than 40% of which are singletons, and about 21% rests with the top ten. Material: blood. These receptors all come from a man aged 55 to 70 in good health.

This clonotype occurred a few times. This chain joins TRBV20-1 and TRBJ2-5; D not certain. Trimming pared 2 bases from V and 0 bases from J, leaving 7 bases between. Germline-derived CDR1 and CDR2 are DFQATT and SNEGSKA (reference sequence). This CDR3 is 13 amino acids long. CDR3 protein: CSARRANQETQYF. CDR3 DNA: TGCAGTGCTAGAAGGGCTAACCAAGAGACCCAGTACTTC.

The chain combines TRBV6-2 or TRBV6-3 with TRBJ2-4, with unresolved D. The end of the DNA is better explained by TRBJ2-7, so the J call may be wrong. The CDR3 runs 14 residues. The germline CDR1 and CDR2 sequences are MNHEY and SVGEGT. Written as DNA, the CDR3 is TGTGCCAGCAGTCGTCAAGCCAGCTACTACGAGCAGTACTTC. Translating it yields CASSRQASYYEQYF.

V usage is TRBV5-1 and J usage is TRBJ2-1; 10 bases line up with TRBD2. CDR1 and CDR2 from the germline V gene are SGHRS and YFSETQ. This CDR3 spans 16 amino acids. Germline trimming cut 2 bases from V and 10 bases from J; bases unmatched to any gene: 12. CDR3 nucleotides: TGCGCCAGCAGCTTCGGCGAGCGGGGGGGCTGGGGAGAGCAGTTCTTC. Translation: CASSFGERGGWGEQFF.

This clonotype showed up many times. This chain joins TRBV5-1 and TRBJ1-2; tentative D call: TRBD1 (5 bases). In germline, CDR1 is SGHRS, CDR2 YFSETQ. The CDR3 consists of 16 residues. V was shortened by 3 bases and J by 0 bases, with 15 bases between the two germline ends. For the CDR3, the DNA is TGCGCCAGCAGCTCGGGGGACGGCCCAGCTAACTATGGCTACACCTTC. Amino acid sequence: CASSSGDGPANYGYTF.

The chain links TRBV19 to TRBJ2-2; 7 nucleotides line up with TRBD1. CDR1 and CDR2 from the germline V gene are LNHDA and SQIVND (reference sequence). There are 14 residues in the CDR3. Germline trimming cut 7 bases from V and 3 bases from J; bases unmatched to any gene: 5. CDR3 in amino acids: CASKEGAHTGELFF. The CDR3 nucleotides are TGTGCCAGTAAAGAGGGGGCGCACACCGGGGAGCTGTTTTTT.

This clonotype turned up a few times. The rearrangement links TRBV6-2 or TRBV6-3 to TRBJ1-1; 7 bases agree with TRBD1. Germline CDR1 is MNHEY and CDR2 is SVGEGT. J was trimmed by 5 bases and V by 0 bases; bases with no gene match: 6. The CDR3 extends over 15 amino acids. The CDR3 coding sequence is TGTGCCAGCAGTTACTCGAGACAGGGAGTTACTGAAGCTTTCTTT. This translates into CASSYSRQGVTEAFF.

DNA for the CDR3: TGTGCCTGGAGGGCCCGGACAGGTTACTACGAGCAGTACTTC. Amino acids: CAWRARTGYYEQYF. The genes are TRBV30 and TRBJ2-7; 7 bases line up with TRBD1. From germline, CDR1 is GTSNPN and CDR2 SVGIG (reference sequence). The CDR3 is 14 residues long. V was clipped by 3 bases and J by 3 bases; unmatched bases: 8.

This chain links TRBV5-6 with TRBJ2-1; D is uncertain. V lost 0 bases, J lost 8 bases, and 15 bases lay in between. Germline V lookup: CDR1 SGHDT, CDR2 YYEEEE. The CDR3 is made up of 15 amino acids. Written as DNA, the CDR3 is TGTGCCAGCAGCTTGGCCGGACCTCCCCAGGATGAGCAGTTCTTC. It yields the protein CASSLAGPPQDEQFF.

The CDR3 nucleotides read TGTGCCAGCAGCTTGGGCCGGAATGAAAAACTGTTTTTT. This translates into CASSLGRNEKLFF. The chain is built from TRBV7-2 and TRBJ1-4; D is uncertain. Germline V gene data show CDR1 as SGHTA and CDR2 as FQGNSA. The CDR3 spans 13 residues. Trimming stripped 3 bases from V and 5 bases from J, with 7 bases between. Drawing the rest from reference TRBV7-2 and TRBJ1-4, the complete variable domain is GAGVSQSPSNKVTEKGKDVELRCDPISGHTALYWYRQSLGQGLEFLIYFQGNSAPDKSGLPSDRFSAERTGGSVSTLTIQRTQQEDSAVYLCASSLGRNEKLFFGSGTQLSVL.

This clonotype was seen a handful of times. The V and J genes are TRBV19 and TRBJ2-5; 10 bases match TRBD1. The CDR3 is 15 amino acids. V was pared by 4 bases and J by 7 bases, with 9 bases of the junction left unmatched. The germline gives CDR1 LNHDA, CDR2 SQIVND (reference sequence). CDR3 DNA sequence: TGTGCCAGTAGTACGCCCGGGACAGGGGCGGGGACCCAGTACTTC. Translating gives CASSTPGTGAGTQYF. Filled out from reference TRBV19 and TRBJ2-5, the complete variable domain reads DGGITQSPKYLFRKEGQNVTLSCEQNLNHDAMYWYRQDPGQGLRLIYYSQIVNDFQKGDIAEGYSVSREKKESFPLTVTSAQKNPTAFYLCASSTPGTGAGTQYFGPGTRLLVL.

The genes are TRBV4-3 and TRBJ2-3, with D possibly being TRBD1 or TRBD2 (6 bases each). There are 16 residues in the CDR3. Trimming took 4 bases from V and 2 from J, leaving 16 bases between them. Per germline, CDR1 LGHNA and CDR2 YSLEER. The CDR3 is CASSPRGPTFTDTQYF. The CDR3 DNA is TGCGCCAGCAGCCCACGGGGGCCGACATTCACAGATACGCAGTATTTT.

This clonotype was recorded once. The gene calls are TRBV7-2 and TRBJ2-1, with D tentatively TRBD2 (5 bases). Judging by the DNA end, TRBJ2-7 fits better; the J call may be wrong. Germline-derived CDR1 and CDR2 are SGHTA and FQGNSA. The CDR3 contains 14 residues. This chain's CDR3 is CASTARAAYNEQYF. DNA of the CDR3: TGTGCCAGCACCGCGAGGGCCGCCTACAATGAGCAGTACTTC.

The CDR3 protein is CASSSGQGSHYEQYF. The DNA for the CDR3 is TGTGCCAGTAGTTCAGGACAGGGGTCCCACTACGAGCAGTACTTC. The chain joins TRBV19 to TRBJ2-5, with 9 bases lining up with TRBD1. The last part of the DNA fits TRBJ2-7 better; the J call may be wrong. Germline-derived CDR1 and CDR2 are LNHDA and SQIVND (reference sequence). This CDR3 contains 15 residues.

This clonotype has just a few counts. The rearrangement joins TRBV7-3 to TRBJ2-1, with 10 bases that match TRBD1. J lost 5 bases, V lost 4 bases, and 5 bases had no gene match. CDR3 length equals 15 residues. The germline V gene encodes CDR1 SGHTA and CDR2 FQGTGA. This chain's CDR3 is CASSSYGTGDNEQFF. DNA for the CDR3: TGTGCCAGCAGCTCGTACGGGACAGGGGACAATGAGCAGTTCTTC.

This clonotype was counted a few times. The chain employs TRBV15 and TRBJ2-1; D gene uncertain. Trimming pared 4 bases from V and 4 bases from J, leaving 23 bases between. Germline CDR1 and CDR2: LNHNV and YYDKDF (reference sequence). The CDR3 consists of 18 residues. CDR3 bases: TGTGCCACCAGCAAGAGGCATCAGCCGGGTCAAGGGTACAATGAGCAGTTCTTC. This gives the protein CATSKRHQPGQGYNEQFF. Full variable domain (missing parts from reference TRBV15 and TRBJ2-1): DAMVIQNPRYQVTQFGKPVTLSCSQTLNHNVMYWYQQKSSQAPKLLFHYYDKDFNNEADTPDNFQSRRPNTSFCFLDIRSPGLGDTAMYLCATSKRHQPGQGYNEQFFGPGTRLTVL.

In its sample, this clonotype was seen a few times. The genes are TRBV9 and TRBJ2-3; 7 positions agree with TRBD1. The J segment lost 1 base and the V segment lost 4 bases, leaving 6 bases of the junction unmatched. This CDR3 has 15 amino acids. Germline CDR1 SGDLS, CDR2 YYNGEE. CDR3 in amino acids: CASSSGGAGTDTQYF. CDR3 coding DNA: TGTGCCAGCAGCTCAGGGGGAGCGGGCACAGATACGCAGTATTTT.

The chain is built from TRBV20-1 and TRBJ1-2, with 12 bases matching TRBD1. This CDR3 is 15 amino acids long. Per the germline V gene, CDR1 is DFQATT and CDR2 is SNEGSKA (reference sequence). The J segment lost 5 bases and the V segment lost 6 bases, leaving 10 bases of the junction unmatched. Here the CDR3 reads CSATNRDRGRYGYTF. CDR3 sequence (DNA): TGCAGTGCAACAAATAGGGACAGGGGGCGTTATGGCTACACCTTC.

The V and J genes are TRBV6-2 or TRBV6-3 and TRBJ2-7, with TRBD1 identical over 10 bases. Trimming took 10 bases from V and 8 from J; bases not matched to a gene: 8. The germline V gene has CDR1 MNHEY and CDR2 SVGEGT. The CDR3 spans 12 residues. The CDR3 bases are TGTGCCACCACACGGGACAGGGGACAGCAGTACTTC. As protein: CATTRDRGQQYF.

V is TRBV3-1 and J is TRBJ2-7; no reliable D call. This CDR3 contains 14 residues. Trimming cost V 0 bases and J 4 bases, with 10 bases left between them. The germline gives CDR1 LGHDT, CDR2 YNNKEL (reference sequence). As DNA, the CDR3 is TGTGCCAGCAGCCAAGAGGCTAGTGGTTACGAGCAGTACTTC. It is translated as CASSQEASGYEQYF.

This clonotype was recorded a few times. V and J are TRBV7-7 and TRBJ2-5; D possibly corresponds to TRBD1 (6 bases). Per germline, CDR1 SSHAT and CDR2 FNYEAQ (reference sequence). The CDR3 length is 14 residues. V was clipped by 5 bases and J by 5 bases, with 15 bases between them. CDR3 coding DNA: TGTGCCAGCAGCAAGGCCGGACAGAGCGAGACCCAGTACTTC. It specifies CASSKAGQSETQYF. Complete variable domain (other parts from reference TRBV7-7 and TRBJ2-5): GAGVSQSPRYKVTKRGQDVTLRCDPISSHATLYWYQQALGQGPEFLTYFNYEAQPDKSGLPSDRFSAERPEGSISTLTIQRTEQRDSAMYRCASSKAGQSETQYFGPGTRLLVL.

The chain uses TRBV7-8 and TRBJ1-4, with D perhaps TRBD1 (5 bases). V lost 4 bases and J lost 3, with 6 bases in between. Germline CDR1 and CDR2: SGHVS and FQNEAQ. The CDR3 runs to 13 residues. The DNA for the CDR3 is TGTGCCAGCAGCTGGGGACCTAATGAAAAACTGTTTTTT. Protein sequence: CASSWGPNEKLFF.

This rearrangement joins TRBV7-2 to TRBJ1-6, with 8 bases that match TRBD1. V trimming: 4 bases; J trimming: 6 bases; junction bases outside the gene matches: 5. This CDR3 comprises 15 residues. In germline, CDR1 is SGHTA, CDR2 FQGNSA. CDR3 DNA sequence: TGTGCCAGCAGCTGGGACAGGAACCCTAATTCACCCCTCCACTTT. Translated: CASSWDRNPNSPLHF.

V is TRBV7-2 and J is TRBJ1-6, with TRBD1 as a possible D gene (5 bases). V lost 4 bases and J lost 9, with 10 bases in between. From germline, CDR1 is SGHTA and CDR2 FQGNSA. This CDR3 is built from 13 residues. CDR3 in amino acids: CASSYRQLSPLHF. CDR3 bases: TGTGCCAGCAGCTACAGACAGCTTTCACCCCTCCACTTT.

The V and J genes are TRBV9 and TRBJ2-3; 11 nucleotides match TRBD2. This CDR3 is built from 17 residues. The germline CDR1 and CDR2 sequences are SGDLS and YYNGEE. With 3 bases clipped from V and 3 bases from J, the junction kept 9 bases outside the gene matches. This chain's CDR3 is CASSDSSGGIGTDTQYF. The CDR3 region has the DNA TGTGCCAGCAGCGATTCTAGCGGGGGGATAGGAACAGATACGCAGTATTTT. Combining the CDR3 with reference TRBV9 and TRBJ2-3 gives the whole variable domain DSGVTQTPKHLITATGQRVTLRCSPRSGDLSVYWYQQSLDQGLQFLIQYYNGEERAKGNILERFSAQQFPDLHSELNLSSLELGDSALYFCASSDSSGGIGTDTQYFGPGTRLTVL.

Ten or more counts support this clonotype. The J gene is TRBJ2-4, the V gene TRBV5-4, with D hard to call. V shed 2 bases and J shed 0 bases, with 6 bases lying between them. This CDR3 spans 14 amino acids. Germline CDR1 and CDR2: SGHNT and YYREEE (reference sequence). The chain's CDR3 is CASSLPGAKNIQYF. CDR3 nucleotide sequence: TGTGCCAGCAGCTTACCAGGAGCCAAAAACATTCAGTACTTC.